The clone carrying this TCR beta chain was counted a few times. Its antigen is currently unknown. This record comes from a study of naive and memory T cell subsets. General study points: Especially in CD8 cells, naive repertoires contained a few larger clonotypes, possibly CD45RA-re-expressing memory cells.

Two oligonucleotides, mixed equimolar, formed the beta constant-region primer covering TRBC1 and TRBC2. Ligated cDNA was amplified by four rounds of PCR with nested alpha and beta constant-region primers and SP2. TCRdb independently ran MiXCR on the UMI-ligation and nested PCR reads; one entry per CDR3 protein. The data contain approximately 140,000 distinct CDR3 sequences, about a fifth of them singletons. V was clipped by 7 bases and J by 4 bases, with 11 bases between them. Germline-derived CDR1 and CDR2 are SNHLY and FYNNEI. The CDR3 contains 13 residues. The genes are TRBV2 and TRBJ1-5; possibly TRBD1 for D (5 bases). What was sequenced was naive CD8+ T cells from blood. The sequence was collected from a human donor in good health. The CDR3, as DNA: TGTGCCAGCACCGAACGGGGGAATCAGCCCCAGCATTTT. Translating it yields CASTERGNQPQHF.